These 30 T cell receptor beta chains originate from one sample sequenced in a study of T cell responses to AZD1222 COVID-19 vaccine. Clones were sequenced by immunoSEQ multiplex PCR, and TCRdb holds only the in-frame ones, with some missing. The sample contains around 30,000 clones, approximately 91% of which appear only once. The specimen comprised peripheral blood, sampled on day 0 of AZD1222 vaccination. These receptors originate from an adult in good health.

The V gene is TRBV25-1, the J gene TRBJ2-6; D is perhaps TRBD2 (5 bases). Germline CDR1 and CDR2: MGHDK and SYGVNS. CDR3 length: 18 amino acids. The germline V and J ends were trimmed by 11 bases and 1 base, with 24 bases remaining between them. This CDR3 is CASGIGLGFLSGANVLTF. CDR3 sequence (DNA): TGTGCCTCCGGGATTGGGTTGGGATTTTTGTCTGGGGCCAACGTCCTGACTTTC.

On this clone itself: The identical CDR3 is also encoded by other nucleotide sequences in the sample. The chain joins TRBV25-1 to TRBJ1-1; no firm D call. The germline CDR1 and CDR2 sequences are MGHDK and SYGVNS. Trimming removed 7 bases at V and 1 base at J, with 10 bases between. The CDR3 extends over 13 amino acids. The CDR3 sequence: CASKRGGNTEAFF. In DNA, the CDR3 is TGTGCCAGCAAAAGAGGAGGGAACACTGAAGCTTTCTTT.

This rearrangement joins TRBV7-2 to TRBJ1-3; no reliable D call. V was cut by 6 bases and J by 0 bases, with 9 bases left in between. CDR1 is SGHTA, CDR2 FQGNSA, per germline. The CDR3 is 14 amino acids. CDR3 sequence: CASSLASSGNTIYF. As DNA, the CDR3 is TGTGCCAGCAGTCTCGCGAGCTCTGGAAACACCATATATTTT.

The CDR3 is CAWSEGSYEQYF. The CDR3 nucleotides read TGTGCCTGGAGTGAAGGGTCGTACGAGCAGTACTTC. The chain couples TRBV30 to TRBJ2-7, with no clear D. Germline values: CDR1 GTSNPN, CDR2 SVGIG (reference sequence). The V gene lost 1 base and the J gene lost 4 bases, with 8 bases spanning the gap. The length of the CDR3 is 12 residues. Based on the CDR3 plus reference TRBV30 and TRBJ2-7, the full variable domain is SQTIHQWPATLVQPVGSPLSLECTVEGTSNPNLYWYRQAAGRGLQLLFYSVGIGQISSEVPQNLSASRPQDRQFILSSKKLLLSDSGFYLCAWSEGSYEQYFGPGTRLTVT.

This clone was observed once. The gene calls are TRBV23-1 and TRBJ1-2; D is unclear. TRBV23-1 is placed among ORFs of uncertain function. The CDR3 is 14 amino acids. Trimming pared 8 bases from V and 5 bases from J, leaving 18 bases between. In DNA form, the CDR3 reads TGCGCCAGCGCCAGGTTTTATCCCGTTTATGGCTACACCTTC. This gives the protein CASARFYPVYGYTF.

V and J are TRBV27 and TRBJ1-1, with D possibly being TRBD1 (6 bases). CDR3 length equals 14 residues. Looked up from germline, CDR1 is MNHEY and CDR2 is SMNVEV (reference sequence). The V end was cut by 2 bases, the J end by 1 base, with 8 bases between. CDR3: CASSLGQPNTEAFF. The DNA for the CDR3 is TGTGCCAGCAGTTTAGGACAGCCGAACACTGAAGCTTTCTTT.

This chain uses TRBV4-2 with TRBJ2-2; the D is unclear. This CDR3 is built from 15 residues. Per the germline V gene, CDR1 is LGHNA and CDR2 is YNFKEQ. Trimming took off 4 bases at V and 8 bases at J, with 17 bases between the two ends. CDR3 DNA sequence: TGTGCCAGCAGCCCAACCGCGGCCGTTAATGGGGAGCTGTTTTTT. Its translation is CASSPTAAVNGELFF.

The rearrangement links TRBV6-1 to TRBJ1-6; maybe TRBD1 (5 bases). The CDR3 has 17 residues. V lost 0 bases and J 0 bases, leaving 9 bases between the germline ends. Per germline, CDR1 MNHNS and CDR2 SASEGT. The DNA of the CDR3 is TGTGCCAGCAGTGAAGCGGCAGGGAGCTCCTATAATTCACCCCTCCACTTT. Translating gives CASSEAAGSSYNSPLHF.

The chain links TRBV5-1 to TRBJ2-5; 13 bases are a match to TRBD2. The V segment lost 3 bases and the J segment 4 bases; nucleotides outside the gene matches: 12. Germline V gives CDR1 SGHRS, CDR2 YFSETQ. The CDR3 covers 18 residues. The CDR3 DNA follows: TGCGCCAGCAGCTACCGGCCGGGACTAGCGGGGAAGGGAGAGACCCAGTACTTC. Amino acids: CASSYRPGLAGKGETQYF.

The V call is TRBV6-5, the J call TRBJ1-1; 7 nucleotides align to TRBD1. From germline, CDR1 is MNHEY and CDR2 SVGAGI. The CDR3 sequence is 14 residues long. Unmatched junction bases numbered 4, after V lost 6 bases and J lost 0 bases. The DNA for the CDR3 is TGTGCCAGCAGCAAGGGACAGATGAACACTGAAGCTTTCTTT. Translated, it gives CASSKGQMNTEAFF.

The rearrangement uses TRBV18 and TRBJ1-5; TRBD1 matches 9 bases. The CDR3 covers 15 residues. Germline V gene lookup returns CDR1 KGHSH and CDR2 LQKENI. V shed 0 bases and J 7 bases; nucleotides not matched to a gene: 4. The CDR3 protein is CASSPPGTGLQPQHF. The CDR3 region has the DNA TGTGCCAGCTCACCACCTGGGACAGGGCTACAGCCCCAGCATTTT.

V is TRBV29-1 and J is TRBJ1-2; maybe TRBD1 (6 bases). CDR3 length equals 11 residues. CDR1 is SQVTM, CDR2 ANQGSEA, per germline. Trimming stripped 7 bases from V and 3 bases from J, with 9 bases between. The CDR3 reads CSGRGDYGYTF. The CDR3 nucleotides are TGCAGCGGAAGGGGGGACTATGGCTACACCTTC.

The V call is TRBV3-1 (or the pseudogene TRBV3-2), the J call TRBJ2-3; no firm D call. Trimming took 4 bases from V and 0 from J, leaving 8 bases between them. The V gene's germline CDR1 is LGHDT and CDR2 YNNKEL (reference sequence). CDR3 length equals 14 residues. In DNA form, the CDR3 reads TGTGCCAGCAGCCCGGATAGAAGCACAGATACGCAGTATTTT. Its translation is CASSPDRSTDTQYF.

V and J are TRBV5-4 and TRBJ2-3, with D possibly TRBD2 on 7 matching bases. CDR1 and CDR2 (germline): SGHNT, YYREEE (reference sequence). The V end lost 0 bases, the J end lost 0 bases, and 11 bases lay between the germline ends. This CDR3 is built from 16 residues. CDR3 region: CASSLAGGHSTDTQYF. Written as DNA, the CDR3 is TGTGCCAGCAGCTTGGCCGGGGGGCATAGCACAGATACGCAGTATTTT.

The CDR3 DNA follows: TGCAGCGTACGACACTCTACAGATACGCAGTATTTT. This sequence encodes CSVRHSTDTQYF. J is TRBJ2-3 and V is TRBV29-1; unclear D gene. Germline CDR1 SQVTM, CDR2 ANQGSEA. V lost 6 bases to trimming and J lost 3 bases, with 10 bases between them. This CDR3 comprises 12 residues.

V gene TRBV5-4 combines with J gene TRBJ1-2; no reliable D call. Trimming took 1 base from V and 2 from J, leaving 12 bases between them. The CDR3 runs to 15 residues. The germline gives CDR1 SGHNT, CDR2 YYREEE (reference sequence). This CDR3 reads CASSLSAGGNYGYTF. The CDR3 DNA follows: TGTGCCAGCAGCTTGAGTGCAGGAGGGAACTATGGCTACACCTTC.

J is TRBJ2-5 and V is TRBV4-1; no definite D call. There are 14 residues in the CDR3. Germline V gene data show CDR1 as MGHRA and CDR2 as YSYEKL. The V end was cut by 1 base, the J end by 1 base, with 7 bases between. In DNA, the CDR3 is TGCGCCAGCAGCCAAGGGGCTAGCCAAGAGACCCAGTACTTC. Its protein is CASSQGASQETQYF.

The chain joins TRBV12-3 or TRBV12-4 to TRBJ1-2; a weak D match, TRBD1 (6 bases). The CDR3 has 13 residues. Trimming took 3 bases from V and 2 from J, leaving 7 bases between them. The CDR3 here is CASSFQGNYGYTF. In DNA, the CDR3 is TGTGCCAGCAGTTTCCAGGGGAACTATGGCTACACCTTC.

The CDR3 sequence: CASRLGGANYGYTF. CDR3 DNA sequence: TGTGCCAGCAGATTGGGGGGGGCGAACTATGGCTACACCTTC. The chain recombines TRBV6-5 with TRBJ1-2; possible D gene TRBD1, 6 bases. Germline V CDR1 and CDR2: MNHEY, SVGAGI. V gave up 6 bases and J gave up 2 bases, with 13 bases separating them. The CDR3 is 14 amino acids.

In its sample, this clone was seen a few times. The chain is built from TRBV7-9 and TRBJ1-4; D is uncertain. Trimming removed 1 base at V and 5 bases at J, with 5 bases between. Germline CDR1 SEHNR, CDR2 FQNEAQ (reference sequence). The CDR3 length is 13 residues. The CDR3 DNA is TGTGCCAGCAGCTTAGGGGCGAATGAAAAACTGTTTTTT. Protein sequence: CASSLGANEKLFF.

This chain connects TRBV4-3 to TRBJ1-5; a weak D match, TRBD1 (5 bases). The germline gives CDR1 LGHNA, CDR2 YSLEER. The CDR3 sequence is 16 residues long. The V gene lost 0 bases and the J gene lost 3 bases, with 12 bases spanning the gap. The CDR3 loop is CASSQDRVGTNQPQHF. DNA of the CDR3: TGCGCCAGCAGCCAAGACAGAGTGGGGACCAATCAGCCCCAGCATTTT.

The rearrangement uses TRBV9 and TRBJ2-3; D is perhaps TRBD1 (6 bases). Trimming removed 0 bases at V and 5 bases at J, with 10 bases between. There are 14 residues in the CDR3. CDR1 is SGDLS and CDR2 is YYNGEE in the germline V gene. The CDR3, as DNA: TGTGCCAGCAGCGTAGCTACAGGGTTAGATACGCAGTATTTT. It yields the protein CASSVATGLDTQYF. Filled out from reference TRBV9 and TRBJ2-3, the complete variable domain reads DSGVTQTPKHLITATGQRVTLRCSPRSGDLSVYWYQQSLDQGLQFLIQYYNGEERAKGNILERFSAQQFPDLHSELNLSSLELGDSALYFCASSVATGLDTQYFGPGTRLTVL.

DNA for the CDR3: TGTGCCAGCAGCTCACCCCCGAACACTGAAGCTTTCTTT. Residues: CASSSPPNTEAFF. The chain is built from TRBV7-9 and TRBJ1-1, with D uncertain. Trimming left V 4 bases short and J 1 base short, with 7 bases between. CDR1 and CDR2 (germline): SEHNR, FQNEAQ (reference sequence). This CDR3 spans 13 amino acids.

V and J are TRBV5-5 and TRBJ2-1; 7 bases agree with TRBD1. The CDR3 has 16 amino acids. Germline CDR1 and CDR2: SGHKS and YYEKEE (reference sequence). The trim removed 3 bases at V and 0 bases at J, leaving 6 bases unmatched. For the CDR3, the DNA is TGTGCCAGCAGCTCCTTAGGGGGCACCTCCTACAATGAGCAGTTCTTC. Protein product: CASSSLGGTSYNEQFF.

This clone was counted once. The chain employs TRBV10-2 and TRBJ2-1; maybe TRBD1 (5 bases). Germline loops: CDR1 WSHSY, CDR2 SAAADI. The CDR3 contains 17 residues. The V end was cut by 6 bases, the J end by 6 bases, with 24 bases between. The CDR3 coding sequence is TGCGCCAGCAGAACCACCCCCCCAGGGCTCCTAAGCAATGAGCAGTTCTTC. It encodes CASRTTPPGLLSNEQFF.

The rearrangement joins TRBV2 to TRBJ1-1; D is unclear. Trimming took off 6 bases at V and 1 base at J, with 9 bases between the two ends. CDR1 SNHLY and CDR2 FYNNEI come from the germline V gene. The CDR3 consists of 13 residues. The CDR3 DNA sequence: TGTGCCAGCAGCCCCGACACGAACACTGAAGCTTTCTTT. Translation gives CASSPDTNTEAFF.

The rearrangement links TRBV5-4 to TRBJ2-7; 10 positions match TRBD1. The CDR3 loop spans 15 amino acids. Losses at the gene ends were 0 bases for V and 3 bases for J; bases not matched to a gene: 3. From germline, CDR1 is SGHNT and CDR2 YYREEE (reference sequence). The CDR3 DNA follows: TGTGCCAGCAGCTTGGAAGGGACAGGGGTCTACGAGCAGTACTTC. It translates to CASSLEGTGVYEQYF. The complete variable domain, with remaining parts taken from reference TRBV5-4 and TRBJ2-7, reads ETGVTQSPTHLIKTRGQQVTLRCSSQSGHNTVSWYQQALGQGPQFIFQYYREEENGRGNFPPRFSGLQFPNYSSELNVNALELDDSALYLCASSLEGTGVYEQYFGPGTRLTVT.

This sequence joins TRBV5-1 and TRBJ2-5; D possibly uses TRBD1 or TRBD2 (7 bases each). Germline-derived CDR1 and CDR2 are SGHRS and YFSETQ. This CDR3 spans 18 amino acids. V dropped 0 bases and J dropped 2 bases, with 20 bases sitting between them. CDR3 protein: CASSLERGQLGLQETQYF. The CDR3 DNA is TGCGCCAGCAGCTTGGAGCGGGGACAGCTCGGATTACAAGAGACCCAGTACTTC.

The V gene is TRBV5-5, the J gene TRBJ1-1, with D possibly matching TRBD1 (6 bases). V was cut by 4 bases and J by 5 bases, with 15 bases left in between. The CDR3 has 14 amino acids. The germline V gene has CDR1 SGHKS and CDR2 YYEKEE (reference sequence). CDR3 nucleotides: TGTGCCAGCAGCCCCACAGGGAGGTGGACTGAAGCTTTCTTT. Amino acids: CASSPTGRWTEAFF.

This clone was recorded once. The gene calls are TRBV4-3 and TRBJ2-1, with 7 bases lining up with TRBD2. Germline CDR1 LGHNA, CDR2 YSLEER. This CDR3 has 17 amino acids. V shed 0 bases and J 3 bases; nucleotides not matched to a gene: 8. The CDR3 DNA is TGCGCCAGCAGCCAAGATGGAGCGGGGCGCTACTACAATGAGCAGTTCTTC. This encodes CASSQDGAGRYYNEQFF.